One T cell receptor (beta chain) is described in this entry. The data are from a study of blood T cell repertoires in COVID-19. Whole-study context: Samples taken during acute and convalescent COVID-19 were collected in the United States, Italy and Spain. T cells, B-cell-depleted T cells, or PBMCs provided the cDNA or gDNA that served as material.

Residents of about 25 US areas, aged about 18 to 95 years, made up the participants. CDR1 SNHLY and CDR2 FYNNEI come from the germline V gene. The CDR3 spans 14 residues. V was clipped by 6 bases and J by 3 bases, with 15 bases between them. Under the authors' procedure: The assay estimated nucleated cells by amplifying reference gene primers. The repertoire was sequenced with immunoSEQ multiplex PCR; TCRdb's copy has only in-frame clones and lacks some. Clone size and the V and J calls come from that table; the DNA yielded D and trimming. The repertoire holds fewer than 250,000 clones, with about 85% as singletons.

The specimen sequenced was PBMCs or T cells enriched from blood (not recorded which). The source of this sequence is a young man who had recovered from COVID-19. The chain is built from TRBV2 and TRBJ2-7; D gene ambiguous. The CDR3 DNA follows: TGTGCCAGCAGGCTTCAGTGGCCATACTACGAGCAGTACTTC. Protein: CASRLQWPYYEQYF. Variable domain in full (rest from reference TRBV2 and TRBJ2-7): EPEVTQTPSHQVTQMGQEVILRCVPISNHLYFYWYRQILGQKVEFLVSFYNNEISEKSEIFDDQFSVERPDGSNFTLKIRSTKLEDSAMYFCASRLQWPYYEQYFGPGTRLTVT.